The 30 T cell receptor beta chains presented below share a single source sample, sequenced in a study of regulatory T cells in long-lasting Graves disease. Stated time point: newly diagnosed GD, antithyroid drugs for less than 3 months. PBMC-extracted RNA yielded the TCR library. Library construction for TCR beta used iRepertoire HTBI primers and Arm-PCR of CDR3 regions. TCRdb passed the multiplex PCR reads through MiXCR, listing each CDR3 protein once. The table shows 360,000 or so distinct CDR3 sequences, with around 15% occurring only once. The sample was also reused in another study, on T cells in Graves' hyperthyroidism and ophthalmopathy.

Sequences were derived from peripheral blood mononuclear cells (PBMCs), sampled at new diagnosis, from a patient treated with antithyroid drugs. These receptors were collected from a woman younger than 35 with Graves disease.

This clonotype has at least ten counts. The chain couples TRBV5-8 to TRBJ2-4; 7 bases line up with TRBD1. Germline V lookup: CDR1 SGHTS, CDR2 YDEGEE. The CDR3 contains 15 residues. Trimming cost V 4 bases and J 5 bases; bases outside gene matches: 9. CDR3 amino acids: CASSTTGRRQNIQYF. CDR3 coding DNA: TGTGCCAGCAGCACGACAGGGAGAAGACAAAACATTCAGTACTTC.

This clonotype has at least ten counts. V usage is TRBV2 and J usage is TRBJ2-1; 8 nucleotides agree with TRBD2. The J segment lost 4 bases and the V segment lost 4 bases, leaving 6 bases of the junction unmatched. Germline V gene lookup returns CDR1 SNHLY and CDR2 FYNNEI. CDR3 length: 15 amino acids. CDR3: CASSATTSAYNEQFF. The CDR3, as DNA: TGTGCCAGCAGTGCGACGACTAGCGCTTACAATGAGCAGTTCTTC.

The rearrangement uses TRBV6-1 and TRBJ1-5, with 7 nucleotides matching TRBD1. J lost 12 bases, V lost 5 bases, and 10 bases had no gene match. CDR3 length equals 13 residues. Germline loops: CDR1 MNHNS, CDR2 SASEGT. CDR3 DNA: TGTGCCAGCAGTCCTAGGGGGCTGGGGGGCCAGCATTTT. It encodes CASSPRGLGGQHF.

There are many counts of this clonotype. The chain recombines TRBV7-8 with TRBJ2-5; D possibly matches TRBD1 or TRBD2 (5 bases each). Germline V CDR1 and CDR2: SGHVS, FQNEAQ. Trimming cost V 6 bases and J 4 bases, with 21 bases left between them. This CDR3 is 16 amino acids long. The CDR3 DNA reads as TGTGCCAGCAGAGAAAAACGGCTGGGGGTGACAGAGACCCAGTACTTC. The encoded protein is CASREKRLGVTETQYF.

In regard to this clonotype: One base away lies a much larger clone, so this may be a sequencing read error. The CDR3 DNA sequence: TGTGCCGGCAGCCACAACAGGCTCTACAATGAGCAGTTCTTC. Translation: CAGSHNRLYNEQFF. The V call is TRBV5-6, the J call TRBJ2-5; maybe TRBD1 (5 bases). The better agreement between TRBJ2-1 and the DNA end casts doubt on the J call. The CDR3 is 14 residues long. Germline CDR1 is SGHDT and CDR2 is YYEEEE.

The sample holds many counts of this clonotype. The rearrangement uses TRBV7-9 and TRBJ2-5; D gene unclear. Germline CDR1 is SEHNR and CDR2 is FQNEAQ (reference sequence). The germline V and J ends were trimmed by 1 base and 5 bases, with 11 bases remaining between them. The CDR3 runs 14 residues. CDR3 DNA: TGTGCCAGCAGCTTAGTTCAGATCCTCGAGACCCAGTACTTC. Its translation: CASSLVQILETQYF.

This clonotype appeared many times. V is TRBV30 and J is TRBJ1-3; D unclear. Trimming cost V 0 bases and J 5 bases, with 5 bases left between them. This CDR3 region has 12 residues. The germline gives CDR1 GTSNPN, CDR2 SVGIG (reference sequence). The DNA of the CDR3 is TGTGCCTGGAGTGTACTGAGAAACACCATATATTTT. Translation: CAWSVLRNTIYF.

This clonotype was recorded a few times. The gene calls are TRBV20-1 and TRBJ2-7, with a tentative D call TRBD1 (6 bases). There are 14 residues in the CDR3. With 6 bases removed from V and 6 bases from J, the gap between germline ends came to 21 bases. CDR1 and CDR2 (germline): DFQATT, SNEGSKA (reference sequence). The CDR3 protein is CSAEPGHFLREQYF. The CDR3 DNA reads TGCAGTGCGGAGCCGGGACATTTTTTACGCGAGCAGTACTTC.

The J gene is TRBJ1-5, the V gene TRBV7-9, with 9 bases lining up with TRBD1. V lost 5 bases to trimming and J lost 5 bases; unmatched junction nucleotides: 10. This CDR3 region has 16 residues. Germline V CDR1 and CDR2: SEHNR, FQNEAQ (reference sequence). The DNA of the CDR3 is TGTGCCAGCAGCCTATACAGGGGGCGAGAGTATCAGCCCCAGCATTTT. Translated, it gives CASSLYRGREYQPQHF.

This clonotype was seen at least ten times. The rearrangement links TRBV6-5 to TRBJ1-5; D is possibly TRBD1 (5 bases). The CDR3 contains 13 residues. The germline gives CDR1 MNHEY, CDR2 SVGAGI. Trimming removed 3 bases at V and 6 bases at J, with 9 bases between. This CDR3 is CASSYSRAQPQHF. DNA of the CDR3: TGTGCCAGCAGTTATTCCAGGGCTCAGCCCCAGCATTTT.

This clonotype was picked up many times. A read error may produce the germline difference seen at one junction end. The rearrangement links TRBV3-1 to TRBJ1-1; the D is unclear. This CDR3 is 14 amino acids long. The germline V gene has CDR1 LGHDT and CDR2 YNNKEL (reference sequence). CDR3 nucleotide sequence: TGTGCCAGCGGCCAACAGTCCCTGAACACTGAAGCTTTCTTT. It codes for CASGQQSLNTEAFF.

This clonotype was detected only a few times. The rearrangement links TRBV7-3 to TRBJ2-3, with D possibly being TRBD1 (5 bases). Trimming stripped 5 bases from V and 3 bases from J, with 18 bases between. Germline V lookup: CDR1 SGHTA, CDR2 FQGTGA. The CDR3 consists of 16 residues. The CDR3 spells CASSRPASGPTDTQYF. For the CDR3, the DNA is TGTGCCAGCAGCCGCCCCGCGTCAGGGCCTACAGATACGCAGTATTTT.

V and J are TRBV6-1 and TRBJ1-5; weak D call: TRBD1 (6 bases). Per the germline V gene, CDR1 is MNHNS and CDR2 is SASEGT. V was shortened by 4 bases and J by 2 bases, with 18 bases between the two germline ends. This CDR3 has 17 amino acids. The CDR3 protein is CASSAGQWFQGNQPQHF. DNA for the CDR3: TGTGCCAGCAGTGCAGGACAGTGGTTTCAAGGCAATCAGCCCCAGCATTTT.

This clonotype has more than one count but fewer than ten. The V and J genes are TRBV14 and TRBJ2-3; 16 nucleotides line up with TRBD2. Per the germline V gene, CDR1 is SGHDN and CDR2 is FVKESK. V lost 2 bases, J lost 12 bases, and 14 bases stayed unmatched. The CDR3 runs to 18 residues. The CDR3 region is CASSQYGPGTSGRANQYF. The CDR3 DNA reads as TGTGCCAGCAGCCAATATGGCCCCGGGACTAGCGGGAGGGCCAACCAGTATTTT.

This clonotype was counted at least ten times. The chain combines TRBV2 with TRBJ2-2, with D tentatively TRBD1 (5 bases). Germline values: CDR1 SNHLY, CDR2 FYNNEI. The CDR3 totals 13 residues. Trimming pared 6 bases from V and 5 bases from J, leaving 10 bases between. The chain's CDR3 is CASSSDSTGELFF. The CDR3 DNA follows: TGTGCCAGCAGCTCCGACAGTACCGGGGAGCTGTTTTTT.

Regarding this clonotype: This may be a read error: a much more frequent sequence differs by one nucleotide. The chain couples TRBV11-2 to TRBJ1-4; D uncertain. This CDR3 spans 15 amino acids. In germline, CDR1 is SGHAT, CDR2 FQNNGV. In DNA form, the CDR3 reads TGTGCCAGCAGCTTGGAACTCACAACTGTTGAAAAAATGTTTTTT. Protein sequence: CASSLELTTVEKMFF.

J is TRBJ1-2 and V is TRBV12-3 or TRBV12-4; TRBD1 agrees at 7 bases. With 5 bases clipped from V and 4 bases from J, the junction kept 10 bases outside the gene matches. CDR3 length: 15 amino acids. CDR3 in DNA: TGTGCCAGCAGTCCTACCGGGACAGCGCCCTATGGCTACACCTTC. This codes for CASSPTGTAPYGYTF.

This clonotype was counted ten times or more. The CDR3 DNA sequence: TGTGCCAGCAAACACCTATACAGGGGGCGAATCTACGAGCAGTACTTC. It codes for CASKHLYRGRIYEQYF. The J gene is TRBJ2-7, the V gene TRBV6-1; TRBD1 matches at 9 bases. The CDR3 loop spans 16 amino acids. The trim removed 7 bases at V and 3 bases at J, leaving 13 bases unmatched. Germline V CDR1 and CDR2: MNHNS, SASEGT.

This clonotype was counted many times. The gene calls are TRBV6-1 and TRBJ1-5, with D maybe TRBD1 (6 bases). Germline V lookup: CDR1 MNHNS, CDR2 SASEGT. The V gene lost 5 bases and the J gene lost 0 bases, with 17 bases spanning the gap. The CDR3 covers 17 residues. Here the CDR3 reads CASSIGATGYSNQPQHF. CDR3 coding DNA: TGTGCCAGCAGTATCGGAGCGACAGGTTATAGCAATCAGCCCCAGCATTTT.

This clonotype was counted ten times or more. The chain combines TRBV2 with TRBJ2-3; perhaps TRBD1 as D (5 bases). Germline assignment: CDR1 SNHLY and CDR2 FYNNEI. The CDR3 contains 13 residues. V dropped 2 bases and J dropped 8 bases, with 11 bases sitting between them. The CDR3 DNA follows: TGTGCCAGCAGTGAACTCAGGGATCCTACGCAGTATTTT. It yields the protein CASSELRDPTQYF.

This clonotype was observed a few times. V gene TRBV30 combines with J gene TRBJ2-3; TRBD2 might be the D (7 bases). The V end lost 4 bases, the J end lost 4 bases, and 12 bases lay between the germline ends. Per the germline V gene, CDR1 is GTSNPN and CDR2 is SVGIG (reference sequence). The CDR3 is 13 amino acids. The CDR3, as DNA: TGTGCCTGGACGGGGGGCGCGGCAGATACGCAGTATTTT. It translates to CAWTGGAADTQYF.

This clonotype was recorded at least ten times. The CDR3 loop reads CASSQGGQARNLWGYTF. In nucleotides, the CDR3 is TGTGCCAGCAGCCAAGGGGGACAGGCCCGCAACTTATGGGGCTACACCTTC. The rearrangement links TRBV3-1 to TRBJ1-2; 8 bases are a match to TRBD1. V lost 1 base, J lost 8 bases, and 15 bases stayed unmatched. The CDR3 totals 17 residues. The germline gives CDR1 LGHDT, CDR2 YNNKEL (reference sequence).

This clonotype has ten or more counts. The chain carries TRBV30 and TRBJ1-2; possibly TRBD1 for D (6 bases). Deletions cut 3 bases from V and 7 bases from J, with 9 bases between. The length of the CDR3 is 11 residues. Per germline, CDR1 GTSNPN and CDR2 SVGIG (reference sequence). In DNA, the CDR3 is TGTGCCTGGAGAAGGGGGAGTGGCTACACCTTC. Translated, it gives CAWRRGSGYTF. Looking up the rest from reference TRBV30 and TRBJ1-2 gives the full variable domain: SQTIHQWPATLVQPVGSPLSLECTVEGTSNPNLYWYRQAAGRGLQLLFYSVGIGQISSEVPQNLSASRPQDRQFILSSKKLLLSDSGFYLCAWRRGSGYTFGSGTRLTVV.

The V and J genes are TRBV19 and TRBJ2-1; D may be TRBD1 (6 bases). The CDR3 contains 17 residues. Trimming shortened V by 1 base and J by 4 bases, and 17 bases separated the two germline ends. CDR1 is LNHDA and CDR2 is SQIVND in the germline V gene (reference sequence). The CDR3 sequence: CASSIAYRVRGYNEQFF. The DNA for the CDR3 is TGTGCCAGTAGTATAGCCTACAGGGTAAGGGGTTACAATGAGCAGTTCTTC.

This clonotype occurred many times. This chain links TRBV6-1 with TRBJ1-1, with TRBD1 matching 7 bases. Germline V gene sequence: CDR1 MNHNS, CDR2 SASEGT. V lost 8 bases to trimming and J lost 4 bases; unmatched junction nucleotides: 7. CDR3 length equals 13 residues. CDR3: CASLLTGSTEAFF. CDR3 DNA: TGTGCCAGCCTCCTGACAGGGAGCACTGAAGCTTTCTTT.

This clonotype has ten or more counts. CDR3 region: CASSPLRWSSYGYTF. The CDR3 DNA is TGTGCCAGCAGCCCGCTCAGATGGTCTAGCTATGGCTACACCTTC. The chain employs TRBV3-1 and TRBJ1-2; no clear D. Trimming cost V 4 bases and J 4 bases, with 16 bases left between them. CDR1 and CDR2 from the germline V gene are LGHDT and YNNKEL (reference sequence). The CDR3 extends over 15 amino acids.

This clonotype was counted at least ten times. This chain uses TRBV20-1 with TRBJ2-3, with TRBD2 matching over 9 bases. CDR1 and CDR2 from the germline V gene are DFQATT and SNEGSKA (reference sequence). V shed 5 bases and J 8 bases; nucleotides not matched to a gene: 8. The CDR3 contains 13 residues. The CDR3 is CSASGTSRGTQYF. The CDR3 bases are TGCAGTGCTTCCGGGACTAGCAGAGGTACGCAGTATTTT.

The J gene is TRBJ2-7, the V gene TRBV6-9, with D possibly matching TRBD1 (6 bases). Germline V gene lookup returns CDR1 MNHGY and CDR2 SVAAGI. The ends were cut back, 3 bases at V and 6 bases at J, with 21 bases in the middle. The CDR3 is 16 amino acids. CDR3 loop: CASSYGAPGGGLEQYF. The CDR3 region has the DNA TGTGCCAGCAGTTACGGGGCTCCCGGTGGGGGCCTCGAGCAGTACTTC.

This clonotype was recorded many times. The CDR3 loop reads CASSPLAQETQYF. CDR3 DNA: TGTGCCAGCAGTCCCCTAGCGCAAGAGACCCAGTACTTC. This sequence joins TRBV2 and TRBJ2-5; the D gene is possibly TRBD2 (6 bases). This CDR3 has 13 amino acids. V dropped 5 bases and J dropped 2 bases, with 9 bases sitting between them. The germline gives CDR1 SNHLY, CDR2 FYNNEI.

This clonotype was seen repeatedly, ten times or more. This chain uses TRBV5-1 with TRBJ1-1; the D gene is possibly TRBD1 (6 bases). Deletions cut 4 bases from V and 1 base from J, with 11 bases between. Germline CDR1 SGHRS, CDR2 YFSETQ. The CDR3 is made up of 14 amino acids. The CDR3 is CASSQQTGNTEAFF. CDR3 nucleotides: TGCGCCAGCAGCCAACAGACAGGGAACACTGAAGCTTTCTTT.